The T cell receptor beta chain under discussion was sequenced for a study of T cells after yellow fever vaccination. Study-wide findings and caveats: Some clonotypes, a small share, were shared between CD4 and CD8 compartments.

Many counts were recorded for this clonotype. What it binds is not known. It was through 5'RACE template switching that TCR cDNA was made, with a universal primer site and UMIs added. A single record per CDR3 protein comes from TCRdb applying MiXCR to the 5' RACE reads. The sample lists around 140,000 distinct CDR3 sequences, 7.7% seen once, with roughly 0.71% in the top ten. V lost 3 bases, J lost 1 base, and 19 bases lay in between. Germline V gene data show CDR1 as SQVTM and CDR2 as ANQGSEA. This CDR3 contains 17 residues. The clonotype was recovered from a man aged 25-45 years who received the YFV17D yellow fever vaccine. The source was CD4+ T cells sorted from PBMCs, collected 5 days after the yellow fever booster vaccination. The chain combines TRBV29-1 with TRBJ2-4; D is undetermined. The CDR3 spells CSVDESGGSWAKNIQYF. CDR3 DNA: TGCAGCGTTGATGAGAGTGGTGGCAGTTGGGCCAAAAACATTCAGTACTTC.